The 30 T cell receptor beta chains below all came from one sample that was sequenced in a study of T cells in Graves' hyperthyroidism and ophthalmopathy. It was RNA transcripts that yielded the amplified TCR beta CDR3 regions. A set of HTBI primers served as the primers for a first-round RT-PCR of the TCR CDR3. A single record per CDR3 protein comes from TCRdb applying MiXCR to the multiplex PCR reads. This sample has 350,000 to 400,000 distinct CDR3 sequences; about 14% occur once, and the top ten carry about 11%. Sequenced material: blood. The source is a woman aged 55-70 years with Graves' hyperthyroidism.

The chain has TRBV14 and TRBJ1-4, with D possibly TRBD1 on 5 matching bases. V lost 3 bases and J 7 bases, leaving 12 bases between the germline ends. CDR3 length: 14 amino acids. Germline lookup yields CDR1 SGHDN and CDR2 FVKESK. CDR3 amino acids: CASSHAGLGEKLFF. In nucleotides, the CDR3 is TGTGCCAGCAGCCATGCAGGGCTGGGTGAAAAACTGTTTTTT.

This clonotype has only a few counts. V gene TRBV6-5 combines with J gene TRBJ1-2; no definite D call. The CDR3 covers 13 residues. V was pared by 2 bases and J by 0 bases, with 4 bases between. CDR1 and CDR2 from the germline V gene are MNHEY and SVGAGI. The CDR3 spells CASSYDANYGYTF. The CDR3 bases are TGTGCCAGCAGTTACGACGCTAACTATGGCTACACCTTC.

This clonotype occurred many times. The CDR3 region is CASSRGGTGNQPQHF. The CDR3 coding sequence is TGTGCCAGCAGCCGAGGGGGGACAGGGAATCAGCCCCAGCATTTT. This rearrangement joins TRBV12-3 or TRBV12-4 to TRBJ1-5, with 9 bases lining up with TRBD1. The CDR3 extends over 15 amino acids. V was clipped by 6 bases and J by 4 bases; unmatched bases: 7.

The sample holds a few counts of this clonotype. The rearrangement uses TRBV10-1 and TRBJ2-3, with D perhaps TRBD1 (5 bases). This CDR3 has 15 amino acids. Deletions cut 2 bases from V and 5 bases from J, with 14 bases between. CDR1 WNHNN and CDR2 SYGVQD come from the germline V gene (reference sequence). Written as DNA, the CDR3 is TGCGCCAGCAGTGAGGAGCCAGATCAGGGAGATACGCAGTATTTT. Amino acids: CASSEEPDQGDTQYF.

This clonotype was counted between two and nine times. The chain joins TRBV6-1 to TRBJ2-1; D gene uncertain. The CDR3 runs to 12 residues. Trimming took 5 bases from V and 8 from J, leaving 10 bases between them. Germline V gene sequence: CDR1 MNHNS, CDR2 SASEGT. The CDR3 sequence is CASSPQVDEQFF. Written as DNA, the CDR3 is TGTGCCAGCAGTCCTCAGGTCGATGAGCAGTTCTTC.

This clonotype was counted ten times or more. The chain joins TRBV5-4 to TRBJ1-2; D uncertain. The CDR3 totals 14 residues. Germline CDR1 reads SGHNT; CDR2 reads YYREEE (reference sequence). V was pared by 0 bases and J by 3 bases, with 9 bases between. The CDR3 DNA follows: TGTGCCAGCAGCTTGGGGACGGTCGACTATGGCTACACCTTC. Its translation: CASSLGTVDYGYTF.

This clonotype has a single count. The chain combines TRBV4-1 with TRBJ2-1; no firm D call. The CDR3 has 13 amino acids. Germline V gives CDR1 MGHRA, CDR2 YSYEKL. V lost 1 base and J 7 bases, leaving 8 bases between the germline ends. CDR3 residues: CASSQVSGNEQFF. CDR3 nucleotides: TGCGCCAGCAGCCAAGTTAGTGGGAATGAGCAGTTCTTC.

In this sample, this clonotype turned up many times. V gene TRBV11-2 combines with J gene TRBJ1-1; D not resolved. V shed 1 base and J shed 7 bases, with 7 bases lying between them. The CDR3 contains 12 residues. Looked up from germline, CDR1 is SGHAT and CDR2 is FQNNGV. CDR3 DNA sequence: TGTGCCAGCAGCTTAGCTAGGAGTGAAGCTTTCTTT. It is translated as CASSLARSEAFF.

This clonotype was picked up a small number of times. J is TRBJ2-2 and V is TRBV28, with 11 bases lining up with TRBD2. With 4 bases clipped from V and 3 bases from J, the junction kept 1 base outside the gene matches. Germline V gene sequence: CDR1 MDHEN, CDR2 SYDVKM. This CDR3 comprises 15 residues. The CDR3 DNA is TGTGCCAGCAGTTGGACTAGCGGGTACACCGGGGAGCTGTTTTTT. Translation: CASSWTSGYTGELFF.

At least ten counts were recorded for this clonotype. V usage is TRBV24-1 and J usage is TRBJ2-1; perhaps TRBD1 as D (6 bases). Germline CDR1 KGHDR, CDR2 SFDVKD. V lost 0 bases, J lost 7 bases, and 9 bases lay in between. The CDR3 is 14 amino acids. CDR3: CATSDLNRENEQFF. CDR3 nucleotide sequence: TGTGCCACCAGTGATTTGAACAGGGAAAATGAGCAGTTCTTC.

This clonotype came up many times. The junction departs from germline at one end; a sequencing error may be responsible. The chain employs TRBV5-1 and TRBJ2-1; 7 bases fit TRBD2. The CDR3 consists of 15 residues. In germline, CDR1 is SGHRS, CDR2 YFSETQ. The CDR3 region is CASTAGLADYNERFF. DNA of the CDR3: TGCGCCAGCACCGCGGGGCTAGCGGACTACAATGAGCGGTTCTTC.

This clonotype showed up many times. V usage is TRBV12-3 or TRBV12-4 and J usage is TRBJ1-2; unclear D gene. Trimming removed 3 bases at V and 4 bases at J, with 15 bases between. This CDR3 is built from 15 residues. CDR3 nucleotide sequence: TGTGCCAGCAGTTTGTCGGATAGCACGGTCTATGGCTACACCTTC. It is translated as CASSLSDSTVYGYTF.

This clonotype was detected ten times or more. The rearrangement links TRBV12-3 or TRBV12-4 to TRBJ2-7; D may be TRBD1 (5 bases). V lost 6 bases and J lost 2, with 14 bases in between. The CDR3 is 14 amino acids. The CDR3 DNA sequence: TGTGCCAGCAGCCCTGCCATGGGGCCCTACGAGCAGTACTTC. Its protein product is CASSPAMGPYEQYF.

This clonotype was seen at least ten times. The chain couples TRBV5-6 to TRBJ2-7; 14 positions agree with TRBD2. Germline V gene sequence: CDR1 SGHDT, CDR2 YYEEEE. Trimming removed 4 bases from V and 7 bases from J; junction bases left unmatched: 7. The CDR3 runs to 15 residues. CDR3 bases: TGTGCCAGCAGCCTGGGACTAGCGGGAGTGAAAGAGCAGTACTTC. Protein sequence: CASSLGLAGVKEQYF.

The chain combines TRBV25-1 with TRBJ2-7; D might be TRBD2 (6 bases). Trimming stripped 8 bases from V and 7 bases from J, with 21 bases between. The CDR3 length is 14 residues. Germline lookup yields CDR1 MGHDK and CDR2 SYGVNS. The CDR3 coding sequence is TGTGCCAGCCCTCCGAAGAAGCCGGCGGGGGAGCAGTACTTC. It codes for CASPPKKPAGEQYF.

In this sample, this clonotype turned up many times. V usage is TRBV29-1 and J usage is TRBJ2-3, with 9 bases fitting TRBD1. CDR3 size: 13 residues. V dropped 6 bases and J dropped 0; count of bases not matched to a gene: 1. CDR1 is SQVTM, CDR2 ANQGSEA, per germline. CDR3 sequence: CSVDRGSTDTQYF. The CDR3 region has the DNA TGCAGCGTCGACAGGGGGAGCACAGATACGCAGTATTTT.

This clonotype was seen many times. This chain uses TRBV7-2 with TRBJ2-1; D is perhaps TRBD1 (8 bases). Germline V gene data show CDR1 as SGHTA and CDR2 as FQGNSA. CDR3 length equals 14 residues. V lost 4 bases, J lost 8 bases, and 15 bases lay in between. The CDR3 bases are TGTGCCAGCAGCTACGGACAGGGAGGGTATGAGCAGTTCTTC. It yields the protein CASSYGQGGYEQFF.

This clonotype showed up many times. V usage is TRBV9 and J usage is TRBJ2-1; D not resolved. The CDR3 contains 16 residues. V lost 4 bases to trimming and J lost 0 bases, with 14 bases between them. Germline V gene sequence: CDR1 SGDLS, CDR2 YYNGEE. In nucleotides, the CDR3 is TGTGCCAGCAGCCCCCGGGCATCGAGCTCCTACAATGAGCAGTTCTTC. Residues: CASSPRASSSYNEQFF.

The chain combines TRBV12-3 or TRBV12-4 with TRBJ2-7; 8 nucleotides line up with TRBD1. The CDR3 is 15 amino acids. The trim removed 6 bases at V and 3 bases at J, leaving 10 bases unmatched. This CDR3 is CASRGTGTGGYEQYF. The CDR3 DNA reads TGTGCCAGCAGAGGAACCGGGACAGGCGGCTACGAGCAGTACTTC.

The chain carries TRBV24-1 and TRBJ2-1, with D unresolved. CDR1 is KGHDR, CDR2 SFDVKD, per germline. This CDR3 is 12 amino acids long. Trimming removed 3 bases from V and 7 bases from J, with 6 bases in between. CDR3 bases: TGTGCCACCAGTGATAGGCTTAATGAGCAGTTCTTC. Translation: CATSDRLNEQFF.

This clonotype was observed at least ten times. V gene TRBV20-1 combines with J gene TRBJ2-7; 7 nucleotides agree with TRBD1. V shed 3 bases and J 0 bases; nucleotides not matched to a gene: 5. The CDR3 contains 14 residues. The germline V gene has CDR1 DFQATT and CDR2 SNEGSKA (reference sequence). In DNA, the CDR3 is TGCAGTGCTAGGGGACAGTCGAGCTCCTACGAGCAGTACTTC. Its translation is CSARGQSSSYEQYF.

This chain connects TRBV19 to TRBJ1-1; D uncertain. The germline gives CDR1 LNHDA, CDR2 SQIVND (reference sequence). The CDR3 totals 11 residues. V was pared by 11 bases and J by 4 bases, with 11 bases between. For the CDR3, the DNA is TGTGCCTCTATGCGGCCCACTGAAGCTTTCTTT. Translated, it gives CASMRPTEAFF.

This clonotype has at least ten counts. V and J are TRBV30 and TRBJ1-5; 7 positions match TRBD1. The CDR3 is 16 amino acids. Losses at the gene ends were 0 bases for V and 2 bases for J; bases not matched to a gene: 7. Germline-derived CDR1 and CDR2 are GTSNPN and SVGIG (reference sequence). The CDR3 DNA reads TGTGCCTGGAGTGTAAAGGGGGCAAGGGGCAATCAGCCCCAGCATTTT. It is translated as CAWSVKGARGNQPQHF.

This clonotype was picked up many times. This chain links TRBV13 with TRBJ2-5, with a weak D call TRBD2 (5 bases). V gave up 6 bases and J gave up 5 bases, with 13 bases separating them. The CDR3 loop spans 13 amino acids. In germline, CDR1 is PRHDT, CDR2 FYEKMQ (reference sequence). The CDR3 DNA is TGTGCCAGCAGGGACTCAAGACGGGAGACCCAGTACTTC. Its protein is CASRDSRRETQYF.

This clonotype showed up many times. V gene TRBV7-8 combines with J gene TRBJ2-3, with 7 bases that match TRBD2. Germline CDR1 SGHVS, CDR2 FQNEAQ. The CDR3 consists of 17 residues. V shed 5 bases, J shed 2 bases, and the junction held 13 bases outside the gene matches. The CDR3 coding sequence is TGTGCCAGCAGCCCGAGGCCCCCGGGGGGTTCCACAGATACGCAGTATTTT. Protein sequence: CASSPRPPGGSTDTQYF.

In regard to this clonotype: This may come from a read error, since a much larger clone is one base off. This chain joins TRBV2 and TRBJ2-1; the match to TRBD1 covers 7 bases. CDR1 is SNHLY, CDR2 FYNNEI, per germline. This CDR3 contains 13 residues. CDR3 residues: CVSSETGWNEQFF. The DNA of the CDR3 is TGTGTCAGCAGTGAGACAGGGTGGAATGAGCAGTTCTTC.

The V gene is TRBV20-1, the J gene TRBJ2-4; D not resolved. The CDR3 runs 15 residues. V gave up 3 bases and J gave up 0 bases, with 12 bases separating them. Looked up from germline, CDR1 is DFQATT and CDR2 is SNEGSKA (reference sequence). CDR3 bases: TGCAGTGCTAGTAGTCCTAGACTAGCCAAAAACATTCAGTACTTC. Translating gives CSASSPRLAKNIQYF.

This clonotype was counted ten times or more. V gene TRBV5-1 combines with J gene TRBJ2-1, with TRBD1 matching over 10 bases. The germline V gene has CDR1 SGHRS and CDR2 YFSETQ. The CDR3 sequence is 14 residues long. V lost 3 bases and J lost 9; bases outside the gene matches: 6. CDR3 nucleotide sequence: TGCGCCAGCAGCTCTGGACAGGGGGGGGCTGAGCAGTTCTTC. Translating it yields CASSSGQGGAEQFF.

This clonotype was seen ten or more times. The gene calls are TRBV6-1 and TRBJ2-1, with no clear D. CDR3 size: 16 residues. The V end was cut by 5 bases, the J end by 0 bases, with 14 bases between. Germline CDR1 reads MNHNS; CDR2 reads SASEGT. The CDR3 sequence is CASSYKPGPSYNEQFF. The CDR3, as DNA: TGTGCCAGCAGTTACAAGCCTGGGCCCTCCTACAATGAGCAGTTCTTC.

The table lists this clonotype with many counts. CDR3 nucleotides: TGTGCCAGCAGTCCCACAGCAACCCAAGCCTACGAGCAGTACTTC. Translating gives CASSPTATQAYEQYF. This rearrangement joins TRBV2 to TRBJ2-7, with D unclear. Germline assignment: CDR1 SNHLY and CDR2 FYNNEI. The ends were cut back, 5 bases at V and 2 bases at J, with 16 bases in the middle. This CDR3 is built from 15 residues.